The rows below give T cell receptor beta chains drawn from one sample of a study of beta chain features in type 1 diabetes. Data came from immunoSEQ multiplex PCR; TCRdb stores just in-frame clones and leaves some out. The sample consists of about 29,000 clones, 55% to 60% of them appearing once. The sample taken for sequencing was Tregs from blood. The receptors originated from a woman younger than 35 with type 1 diabetes. Both conserved end residues are part of each CDR3. The D gene is left open where the match is weak. Size tells how often a clone was seen (once, few, many) or the class of an expanded clone, and some rows leave it out.

abundance	v_gene	d_gene	j_gene	CDR3aa	CDR3nt
NA	TRBV6-5	NA	TRBJ1-2	CASTTSWDTAGYTF	TGTGCCAGCACGACTTCTTGGGACACAGCCGGCTACACCTTC
NA	TRBV10-3	TRBD2	TRBJ2-4	CAISEVLAGGTSTKNIQYF	TGTGCCATCAGTGAGGTGCTAGCGGGAGGGACTAGCACCAAAAACATTCAGTACTTC
NA	TRBV27	NA	TRBJ2-3	CASSLKRRFNTDTQYF	TGTGCCAGCAGTTTGAAGCGGAGGTTTAACACAGATACGCAGTATTTT
few	TRBV21-1	NA	TRBJ1-3	CASSRTGFLTIRSGNTIYF	TGTGCCAGCAGTCGTACCGGGTTCCTAACGATACGCTCTGGAAACACCATATATTTT
few	TRBV10-3	TRBD1	TRBJ2-7	CAIMGQTYEQYF	TGTGCCATCATGGGACAGACCTACGAGCAGTACTTC
medium-sized	TRBV29-1	NA	TRBJ2-1	CSVERGSWGDEQFF	TGCAGCGTTGAAAGGGGCTCTTGGGGCGATGAGCAGTTCTTC
NA	TRBV6-1	TRBD2	TRBJ2-3	CAISGGLAGGTDTQYF	TGTGCCATCAGTGGCGGCCTAGCGGGAGGCACAGATACGCAGTATTTT
NA	TRBV19	NA	TRBJ1-5	CASKEFMLINQPQHF	TGTGCCAGTAAGGAGTTTATGTTAATCAATCAGCCCCAGCATTTT
NA	TRBV19	NA	TRBJ1-3	CASSVVSGNTIYF	TGTGCCAGTAGTGTCGTCTCTGGAAACACCATATATTTT
NA	TRBV5-1	TRBD1	TRBJ2-5	CASSWGQYQETQYF	TGCGCCAGCAGCTGGGGACAGTACCAAGAGACCCAGTACTTC
NA	TRBV5-8	TRBD2	TRBJ2-5	CASSHSGRGSETQYF	TGTGCCAGCAGCCATAGCGGGAGGGGGTCGGAGACCCAGTACTTC
NA	TRBV23-1	NA	TRBJ2-7	CASSQSVRGDTYEQYF	TGCGCCAGCAGTCAATCTGTCAGGGGCGACACCTACGAGCAGTACTTC
few	TRBV7-9	TRBD1	TRBJ2-6	CASSLGQGVSGANVLTF	TGTGCCAGCAGCTTGGGACAGGGGGTCTCTGGGGCCAACGTCCTGACTTTC
NA	TRBV7-2	TRBD1	TRBJ1-1	CASSLMGQAGTEAFF	TGTGCCAGCAGCTTAATGGGACAGGCGGGCACTGAAGCTTTCTTT
few	TRBV7-2	NA	TRBJ2-5	CASSLRGETQYF	TGTGCCAGCAGCTTAAGGGGAGAGACCCAGTACTTC
few	TRBV7-8	TRBD1	TRBJ1-3	CASSLVGQGASGNTIYF	TGTGCCAGCAGCTTGGTGGGACAGGGGGCGTCTGGAAACACCATATATTTT
NA	TRBV6-1	NA	TRBJ2-3	CASSDRTTSTDTQYF	TGTGCCAGCAGCGATAGGACAACTAGCACAGATACGCAGTATTTT
NA	TRBV18	TRBD1	TRBJ1-1	CASSRGQLNTEAFF	TGTGCCAGCTCACGGGGACAGCTGAACACTGAAGCTTTCTTT
NA	TRBV5-1	TRBD1	TRBJ2-7	CASSLEGQANEQYF	TGCGCCAGCAGCTTGGAGGGACAGGCCAACGAGCAGTACTTC
few	TRBV7-2	NA	TRBJ2-5	CASSKGGSGTQETQYF	TGTGCCAGCAGCAAGGGAGGTAGCGGAACCCAAGAGACCCAGTACTTC
few	TRBV10-3	NA	TRBJ1-2	CAISEREDSGGYTF	TGTGCCATCAGTGAAAGGGAGGATTCGGGTGGCTACACCTTC
NA	TRBV5-6	NA	TRBJ1-3	CASSLVAGNTIYF	TGTGCCAGCAGCTTGGTCGCCGGGAACACCATATATTTT
NA	TRBV9	TRBD1	TRBJ1-2	CASSVSDRGVYGYTF	TGTGCCAGCAGCGTATCCGACAGGGGGGTCTATGGCTACACCTTC
NA	TRBV18	NA	TRBJ2-7	CASSLASRASYEQYF	TGTGCCAGCTCACTGGCCTCCAGGGCGTCCTACGAGCAGTACTTC
few	TRBV28	TRBD1	TRBJ1-5	CASSPGQGDQPQHF	TGTGCCAGCAGCCCCGGACAGGGGGATCAGCCCCAGCATTTT
NA	TRBV5-1	TRBD2	TRBJ2-5	CASREGKREGQETQYF	TGCGCCAGTCGCGAGGGGAAGCGGGAAGGACAAGAGACCCAGTACTTC
few	TRBV5-6	TRBD1	TRBJ1-1	CASSQGGNTEAFF	TGTGCCAGCAGCCAGGGGGGGAACACTGAAGCTTTCTTT
NA	TRBV5-1	TRBD1	TRBJ2-2	CATSGQVKSGELFF	TGCGCCACTTCGGGACAGGTCAAGTCCGGGGAGCTGTTTTTT
NA	TRBV18	NA	TRBJ2-5	CASSPAGETQYF	TGTGCCAGCTCACCGGCAGGAGAGACCCAGTACTTC